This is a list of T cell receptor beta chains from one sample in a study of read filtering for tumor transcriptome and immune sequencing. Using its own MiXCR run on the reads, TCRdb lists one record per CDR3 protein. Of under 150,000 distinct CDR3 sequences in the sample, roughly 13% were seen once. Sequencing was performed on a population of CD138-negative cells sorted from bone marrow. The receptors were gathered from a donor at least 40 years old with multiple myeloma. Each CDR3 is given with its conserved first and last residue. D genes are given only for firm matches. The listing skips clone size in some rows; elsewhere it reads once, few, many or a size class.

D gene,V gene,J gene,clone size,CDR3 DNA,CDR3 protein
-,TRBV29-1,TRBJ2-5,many,TGCAGCGTTGATCCACCTTCCTTGACACCTATCCGGGAGACCCAGTACTTC,CSVDPPSLTPIRETQYF
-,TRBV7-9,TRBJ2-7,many,TGTGCCAGCAGCCCCCAGCGGTCATCTACCTACGAGCAGTACTTC,CASSPQRSSTYEQYF
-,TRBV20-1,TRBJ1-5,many,TGCAGTGCTAGAGATAGACAGAGCAATCAGCCCCAGCATTTT,CSARDRQSNQPQHF
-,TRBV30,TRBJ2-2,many,TGTGCCTGGAGTGTAGTTGAGGAAGCCGGGGAGCTGTTTTTT,CAWSVVEEAGELFF
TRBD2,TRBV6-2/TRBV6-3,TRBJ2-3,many,TGTGCCAGCAGTTACGGGACTAGCGGGTCCTACTACAGCACAGATACGCAGTATTTT,CASSYGTSGSYYSTDTQYF
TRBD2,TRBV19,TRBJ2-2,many,TGTGCCAGTAGCGGGGACTACCCAGGGCTGTTTTTT,CASSGDYPGLFF
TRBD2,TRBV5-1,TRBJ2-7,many,TGCGCCAGCCGACTAGCGGGAGGGCCGGGGGAGCAGTACTTC,CASRLAGGPGEQYF
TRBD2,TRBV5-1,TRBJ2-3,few,TGCGCCGGCCGGGGGGGCCGGGCGCCTGAGGGGAATACGCAGTATTTT,CAGRGGRAPEGNTQYF
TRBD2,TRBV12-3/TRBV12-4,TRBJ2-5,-,TGTGCCAGCAGTCCTCGGGGGGGATCGACCCAGTACTTC,CASSPRGGSTQYF
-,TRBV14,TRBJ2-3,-,TGCGCCAGCAGCCAAGCGGCTAGCTGGACAGATACGCAGTATTTT,CASSQAASWTDTQYF
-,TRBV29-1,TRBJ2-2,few,TGCAGCGTTGAAGGTCATAACACCGGGGAGCTGTTTTTT,CSVEGHNTGELFF
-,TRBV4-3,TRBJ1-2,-,TGCGCCAGCAGCCAAGAAAGGAGGCTCCGCGGCTACACCTTC,CASSQERRLRGYTF
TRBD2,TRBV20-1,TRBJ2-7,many,TGCAGTGCTATGGTAGCGGGGAGCTCCTACGAGCAGTACTTC,CSAMVAGSSYEQYF